This T cell receptor (beta chain) was captured by sequencing in a study of glioma-infiltrating T cells after dendritic cell vaccination. CDR3 size: 15 residues. Germline trimming cut 4 bases from V and 1 base from J; bases unmatched to any gene: 6. Germline CDR1 is SEHNR and CDR2 is FQNEAQ (reference sequence). The method was immunoSEQ multiplex PCR; TCRdb's version includes in-frame clones alone and lacks a portion of them. Seen here are about 92,000 clones, over 75% observed once, and the top ten hold more than 15%. The receptor's source is a human donor with glioblastoma. Sequenced here: blood, sampled before dendritic cell vaccination. The chain carries TRBV7-9 and TRBJ1-1, with 7 bases that match TRBD1. This CDR3 reads CASSSTGVGNTEAFF. The CDR3 DNA sequence: TGTGCCAGCAGCTCAACAGGGGTGGGGAACACTGAAGCTTTCTTT. Combining the CDR3 with reference TRBV7-9 and TRBJ1-1 gives the whole variable domain DTGVSQNPRHKITKRGQNVTFRCDPISEHNRLYWYRQTLGQGPEFLTYFQNEAQLEKSRLLSDRFSAERPKGSFSTLEIQRTEQGDSAMYLCASSSTGVGNTEAFFGQGTRLTVV.